This is a list of T cell receptor beta chains from one sample in a study of regulatory T cells in long-lasting Graves disease. One entry per CDR3 protein, called by TCRdb with MiXCR from the multiplex PCR reads. The sample includes hundreds of thousands of distinct CDR3 sequences, 13% of them seen just once. This same sample was also taken into another study, of T cells in Graves' hyperthyroidism and ophthalmopathy.

The material sequenced was peripheral blood mononuclear cells (PBMCs), taken at new diagnosis, from a patient treated with antithyroid drugs. The origin of the receptors is a man younger than 45 with Graves disease. Both conserved end residues are part of each CDR3. The order of the fields is D gene, clone size, J gene, V gene, CDR3 protein, CDR3 DNA. D genes are given only for firm matches. Clone size appears in some rows only: once, few, many, or a class for an expanded clone.

D: TRBD2; size: many; J: TRBJ2-7; V: TRBV10-1; CDR3: CASSALAGEQYF; DNA: TGCGCCAGCAGTGCACTAGCGGGCGAGCAGTACTTC
D: TRBD2; size: many; J: TRBJ2-1; V: TRBV20-1; CDR3: CSAPISGSGYEQFF; DNA: TGCAGTGCCCCCATTAGCGGGAGCGGTTATGAGCAGTTCTTC
D: NA; size: many; J: TRBJ1-5; V: TRBV6-1; CDR3: CASGLFGPQHF; DNA: TGTGCCAGCGGCCTTTTTGGGCCCCAGCATTTT
D: TRBD2; size: many; J: TRBJ2-7; V: TRBV7-2; CDR3: CASRLASGTYEQYF; DNA: TGTGCCAGCCGCCTAGCTAGCGGAACCTACGAGCAGTACTTC
D: TRBD2; size: many; J: TRBJ2-3; V: TRBV28; CDR3: CASSAGGRLVTDTQYF; DNA: TGTGCCAGCAGTGCTGGCGGGAGGTTGGTCACAGATACGCAGTATTTT
D: TRBD2; size: NA; J: TRBJ2-1; V: TRBV27; CDR3: CASSDLSGKAYNEQFF; DNA: TGTGCCAGCAGTGACCTCAGCGGGAAGGCCTACAATGAGCAGTTCTTC
D: TRBD1; size: NA; J: TRBJ1-2; V: TRBV5-8; CDR3: CASSRGQGINYGYTF; DNA: TGTGCCAGCAGCAGAGGACAGGGTATTAACTATGGCTACACCTTC
D: NA; size: many; J: TRBJ1-1; V: TRBV18; CDR3: CASSPITNTEAFF; DNA: TGTGCCAGCTCACCCATCACCAACACTGAAGCTTTCTTT
D: NA; size: few; J: TRBJ2-2; V: TRBV20-1; CDR3: CSAGAGTPNTGELFF; DNA: TGCAGTGCTGGCGCCGGGACACCGAACACCGGGGAGCTGTTTTTT
D: NA; size: NA; J: TRBJ1-3; V: TRBV20-1; CDR3: CSARDSRIHSGNTIYF; DNA: TGCAGTGCTAGAGATAGCAGGATCCACTCTGGAAACACCATATATTTT
D: TRBD1; size: few; J: TRBJ2-7; V: TRBV20-1; CDR3: CSATTDRAEQYF; DNA: TGCAGTGCAACTACCGACAGGGCCGAGCAGTACTTC
D: NA; size: few; J: TRBJ2-1; V: TRBV12-3/TRBV12-4; CDR3: CAGSLAPPF; DNA: TGTGCCGGCAGTTTGGCCCCCCCCTTC
D: TRBD1; size: many; J: TRBJ1-3; V: TRBV2; CDR3: CASSDRDRFNTIYF; DNA: TGTGCCAGCAGTGATCGGGACAGGTTTAACACCATATATTTT
D: NA; size: few; J: TRBJ1-5; V: TRBV6-1; CDR3: CASSERWGAWPQHF; DNA: TGTGCCAGCAGTGAGAGATGGGGAGCATGGCCCCAGCATTTT
D: NA; size: NA; J: TRBJ2-1; V: TRBV20-1; CDR3: CSASFRETYNEQFF; DNA: TGCAGTGCTAGTTTCAGGGAAACCTACAATGAGCAGTTCTTC
D: NA; size: NA; J: TRBJ1-1; V: TRBV27; CDR3: CASSLSLFLEGNTEAFF; DNA: TGTGCCAGCAGTTTAAGCCTCTTTCTCGAGGGAAACACTGAAGCTTTCTTT
D: NA; size: few; J: TRBJ1-6; V: TRBV6-1; CDR3: CASNSRDLGDSPLHF; DNA: TGTGCCAGCAACTCCCGGGACCTGGGGGATTCACCCCTCCACTTT
D: NA; size: many; J: TRBJ1-1; V: TRBV6-2/TRBV6-3; CDR3: CASSARGSAFF; DNA: TGTGCCAGCAGTGCGAGGGGGTCGGCTTTCTTT
D: NA; size: many; J: TRBJ2-5; V: TRBV5-6; CDR3: CASIDSYYQETQYF; DNA: TGTGCCAGCATTGACAGTTACTACCAAGAGACCCAGTACTTC
D: NA; size: many; J: TRBJ1-5; V: TRBV27; CDR3: CASSYRGSYQPQHF; DNA: TGTGCCAGCAGTTACCGGGGTTCCTATCAGCCCCAGCATTTT
D: NA; size: NA; J: TRBJ1-3; V: TRBV5-1; CDR3: CASSTGPWDTIYF; DNA: TGCGCCAGCAGCACGGGGCCTTGGGACACCATATATTTT
D: TRBD1; size: many; J: TRBJ1-1; V: TRBV6-2/TRBV6-3; CDR3: CASSELGRGRTEAFF; DNA: TGTGCCAGCAGTGAATTGGGCAGGGGGCGGACTGAAGCTTTCTTT
D: TRBD2; size: many; J: TRBJ2-1; V: TRBV19; CDR3: CASSIDLYPRTRIDNEQFF; DNA: TGTGCCAGTAGTATAGATCTATACCCCCGGACTAGAATCGACAATGAGCAGTTCTTC
D: TRBD2; size: NA; J: TRBJ2-7; V: TRBV7-2; CDR3: CASSPRLAAATYEQYF; DNA: TGTGCCAGCAGCCCACGACTAGCGGCTGCAACCTACGAGCAGTACTTC
D: TRBD1; size: many; J: TRBJ1-5; V: TRBV20-1; CDR3: CSARDLGTGLHQPQHF; DNA: TGCAGTGCTAGAGATCTAGGGACAGGGCTTCATCAGCCCCAGCATTTT
D: TRBD1; size: many; J: TRBJ2-7; V: TRBV6-2/TRBV6-3; CDR3: CASRHRSGQAYEQYF; DNA: TGTGCCAGCAGACATCGCTCGGGACAGGCCTACGAGCAGTACTTC
D: NA; size: many; J: TRBJ2-5; V: TRBV20-1; CDR3: CSASPSVRETQYF; DNA: TGCAGTGCTTCTCCTAGCGTACGGGAGACCCAGTACTTC
D: NA; size: NA; J: TRBJ2-1; V: TRBV11-2; CDR3: CASSLIQSSGHEQSF; DNA: TGTGCCAGCAGCCTAATACAGAGTTCCGGCCATGAGCAGTCCTTC
D: NA; size: NA; J: TRBJ1-1; V: TRBV6-4; CDR3: CASSEDRLRTEAFF; DNA: TGTGCCAGCAGTGAGGACAGATTGCGAACTGAAGCTTTCTTT
D: NA; size: many; J: TRBJ2-1; V: TRBV7-3; CDR3: CASSRNDRHGYNEQFF; DNA: TGTGCCAGCAGTCGTAACGACAGGCACGGCTACAATGAGCAGTTCTTC
D: TRBD1; size: NA; J: TRBJ1-2; V: TRBV9; CDR3: CASSVRGQGAQGYTF; DNA: TGTGCCAGCAGCGTGCGCGGACAGGGGGCCCAGGGCTACACCTTC
D: NA; size: NA; J: TRBJ2-7; V: TRBV6-1; CDR3: CASSEANQRIKQYF; DNA: TGTGCCAGCAGTGAAGCTAATCAGCGAATTAAGCAGTACTTC
D: NA; size: few; J: TRBJ2-1; V: TRBV6-1; CDR3: CASIQQPSYNEQFF; DNA: TGTGCCAGCATTCAACAGCCCTCCTACAATGAGCAGTTCTTC
D: NA; size: many; J: TRBJ1-1; V: TRBV5-1; CDR3: CASSLYHQTDTEAFF; DNA: TGCGCCAGCAGCCTATACCACCAGACCGACACTGAAGCTTTCTTT
D: TRBD1; size: NA; J: TRBJ2-3; V: TRBV5-1; CDR3: CASRPGQGVDTQYF; DNA: TGCGCCAGTAGACCGGGACAGGGGGTGGATACGCAGTATTTT
D: NA; size: many; J: TRBJ1-2; V: TRBV19; CDR3: CASSRAGNYGYTF; DNA: TGTGCCAGTAGTCGTGCCGGTAACTATGGCTACACCTTC
D: TRBD1; size: many; J: TRBJ1-5; V: TRBV27; CDR3: CASSPRTGYSNQPQHF; DNA: TGTGCCAGCAGTCCCAGGACAGGCTATAGCAATCAGCCCCAGCATTTT
D: NA; size: few; J: TRBJ2-4; V: TRBV29-1; CDR3: CSGGDSGVQYF; DNA: TGCAGCGGCGGCGATTCAGGAGTTCAGTACTTC
D: NA; size: many; J: TRBJ2-1; V: TRBV9; CDR3: CASSWGTNNEQFF; DNA: TGTGCCAGCAGCTGGGGCACCAACAATGAGCAGTTCTTC
D: TRBD2; size: NA; J: TRBJ2-1; V: TRBV24-1; CDR3: CATRRLAGVSEFF; DNA: TGTGCCACCAGGCGGCTAGCGGGAGTTTCGGAGTTCTTC
D: NA; size: many; J: TRBJ2-7; V: TRBV2; CDR3: CASSEGEKTYEQYF; DNA: TGTGCCAGCAGTGAGGGTGAAAAGACCTACGAGCAGTACTTC
D: TRBD1; size: NA; J: TRBJ2-3; V: TRBV7-9; CDR3: CASSFPGQLSLDTQYF; DNA: TGTGCCAGCAGCTTCCCGGGACAGCTATCACTTGATACGCAGTATTTT
D: TRBD2; size: many; J: TRBJ2-1; V: TRBV7-9; CDR3: CASSPGPRGLAGYNEQFF; DNA: TGTGCCAGCAGCCCCGGACCCCGTGGACTAGCGGGTTACAATGAGCAGTTCTTC
D: TRBD1; size: many; J: TRBJ2-2; V: TRBV10-3; CDR3: CAIATGTGEDGELFF; DNA: TGTGCCATAGCTACCGGGACAGGGGAGGACGGGGAGCTGTTTTTT
D: TRBD1; size: many; J: TRBJ2-5; V: TRBV12-3/TRBV12-4; CDR3: CASSGTGAFETQYF; DNA: TGTGCCAGCAGTGGGACAGGGGCTTTTGAGACCCAGTACTTC
D: NA; size: many; J: TRBJ1-5; V: TRBV12-3/TRBV12-4; CDR3: CASSYTDNSNQPQHF; DNA: TGTGCCAGCAGTTACACGGATAATAGCAATCAGCCCCAGCATTTT
D: NA; size: NA; J: TRBJ1-1; V: TRBV5-1; CDR3: CASSLAPGQFEAFF; DNA: TGCGCCAGCAGCTTGGCCCCAGGACAGTTTGAAGCTTTCTTT
D: NA; size: many; J: TRBJ2-2; V: TRBV7-8; CDR3: CASSLTAGRSTGELFF; DNA: TGTGCCAGCAGCTTAACAGCAGGGCGTAGCACCGGGGAGCTGTTTTTT
D: NA; size: many; J: TRBJ1-4; V: TRBV10-1; CDR3: CASSEEATSGVDEKLFF; DNA: TGCGCCAGCAGTGAAGAGGCAACCTCCGGTGTTGATGAAAAACTGTTTTTT
D: NA; size: NA; J: TRBJ2-3; V: TRBV9; CDR3: CASGGSDTQYF; DNA: TGTGCCAGCGGCGGCTCAGATACGCAGTATTTT